The 6 T cell receptor beta chains below all came from one sample that was sequenced in a study of T cell repertoires in ileal Crohn's disease. Sequencing used immunoSEQ multiplex PCR; TCRdb keeps in-frame clones, though not all of them. The sample yields roughly 16,000 clones, about 93% seen once. The specimen sequenced was ileal tissue. These receptors all stem from an adult with Crohn's disease.

The V call is TRBV6-1, the J call TRBJ1-4; 10 bases are a match to TRBD1. The V gene's germline CDR1 is MNHNS and CDR2 SASEGT. The CDR3 sequence is 16 residues long. Trimming removed 0 bases from V and 10 bases from J; junction bases left unmatched: 8. In DNA form, the CDR3 reads TGTGCCAGCAGTGAAGCGCTTCGACAGGGGGCTGGAAAACTGTTTTTT. Its protein is CASSEALRQGAGKLFF.

This chain connects TRBV7-9 to TRBJ1-1; 7 bases line up with TRBD1. V lost 5 bases and J lost 1; bases outside the gene matches: 1. The CDR3 consists of 13 residues. Germline V gene sequence: CDR1 SEHNR, CDR2 FQNEAQ (reference sequence). CDR3 region: CASSQGGNTEAFF. The CDR3 coding sequence is TGTGCCAGCAGCCAGGGGGGGAACACTGAAGCTTTCTTT.

The chain uses TRBV6-6 and TRBJ1-1, with D perhaps TRBD1 (5 bases). The germline gives CDR1 MNHNY, CDR2 SVGAGI (reference sequence). Trimming took off 0 bases at V and 8 bases at J, with 13 bases between the two ends. The CDR3 has 14 amino acids. The CDR3 DNA reads TGTGCCAGCAGTTACTCATATGTGACAGTCGAAGCTTTCTTT. Translation gives CASSYSYVTVEAFF.

The CDR3 loop reads CASSWRQANYGYTF. The DNA of the CDR3 is TGCGCCAGCAGCTGGAGACAGGCGAACTATGGCTACACCTTC. The rearrangement joins TRBV5-1 to TRBJ1-2; D perhaps matches TRBD1 (6 bases). V shed 3 bases and J shed 2 bases, with 11 bases lying between them. CDR1 is SGHRS, CDR2 YFSETQ, per germline. The CDR3 sequence is 14 residues long.

The chain couples TRBV10-2 to TRBJ2-5, with TRBD1 identical over 10 bases. The J call may be incorrect, as the DNA end agrees better with TRBJ2-7. The CDR3 is made up of 12 amino acids. Germline lookup yields CDR1 WSHSY and CDR2 SAAADI. In nucleotides, the CDR3 is TGCGCCAGCAGGACAGGGGGCGGCGAGCAGTACTTC. Translating gives CASRTGGGEQYF.

The chain links TRBV5-4 to TRBJ2-5; TRBD1 matches 9 bases. The CDR3 is made up of 18 amino acids. After removal of 2 bases from V and 8 bases from J, the junction contained 19 bases not matched to a gene. The germline CDR1 and CDR2 sequences are SGHNT and YYREEE (reference sequence). The CDR3 sequence: CASSFGFSSTGGRNTQYF. CDR3 nucleotide sequence: TGTGCCAGCAGCTTTGGTTTTAGTTCGACAGGGGGAAGGAATACCCAGTACTTC.